The rows below give T cell receptor beta chains drawn from one sample of a study of OX40 agonist ivuxolimab in advanced cancers. Assay used: immunoSEQ multiplex PCR; TCRdb lists only in-frame clones, some missing. The sample comprises approximately 50,000 clones, over 80% of which are singletons, and 9.5% to 15% rests with the top ten. Specimen: CD4+ or CD8+ T cells sorted from blood, collected in a trial of the OX40 agonist ivuxolimab. These receptors were collected from an adult with an advanced solid tumor such as melanoma, head and neck, liver or kidney cancer. Both conserved end residues are part of each CDR3. A D gene is named only where the DNA matches it firmly. Rows give clone size only sometimes, using once, few, many, or a class for an expanded clone.

TRBJ1-1 | TRBV29-1 | 13 | - | - | CSVRERIGTEAFF | TGCAGCGTTCGAGAAAGGATTGGGACTGAAGCTTTCTTT
TRBJ2-3 | TRBV14 | 17 | - | TRBD2 | CASSQGETSGGTDTQYF | TGTGCCAGCAGCCAAGGGGAGACGAGCGGGGGGACAGATACGCAGTATTTT
TRBJ1-1 | TRBV6-6 | 15 | - | - | CASSYLGAGNTEAFF | TGTGCCAGCAGTTACCTCGGGGCGGGTAACACTGAAGCTTTCTTT
TRBJ1-2 | TRBV18 | 15 | - | - | CASSPPTDSNYGYTF | TGTGCCAGCTCACCACCGACAGATTCAAACTATGGCTACACCTTC
TRBJ2-2 | TRBV2 | 13 | - | - | CADSLQGPGELFF | TGTGCCGACTCTCTCCAGGGGCCGGGGGAGCTGTTTTTT
TRBJ2-5 | TRBV5-4 | 15 | - | - | CASSLGRRDGETQYF | TGTGCCAGCAGCTTGGGCAGGAGGGATGGGGAGACCCAGTACTTC
TRBJ1-2 | TRBV2 | 17 | once | - | CASSEGLGGGSLYGYTF | TGTGCCAGCAGTGAGGGTTTGGGTGGGGGCTCCCTCTATGGCTACACCTTC
TRBJ2-3 | TRBV2 | 15 | once | - | CASRLVSGGTDTQYF | TGTGCCAGCAGATTAGTATCTGGGGGCACAGATACGCAGTATTTT
TRBJ2-1 | TRBV9 | 15 | once | TRBD2 | CASSVSGISHNEQFF | TGTGCCAGCAGCGTTAGCGGGATCTCACACAATGAGCAGTTCTTC
TRBJ2-3 | TRBV7-9 | 14 | - | - | CASSPLKVTDTQYF | TGTGCCAGCAGCCCATTGAAAGTGACAGATACGCAGTATTTT
TRBJ2-1 | TRBV19 | 16 | - | TRBD2 | CASSSEGLAGWNEQFF | TGTGCCAGTAGTTCCGAGGGACTAGCGGGTTGGAATGAGCAGTTCTTC
TRBJ2-3 | TRBV5-6 | 13 | - | - | CASRTTGTDTQYF | TGTGCCAGCAGGACTACCGGCACAGATACGCAGTATTTT
TRBJ1-1 | TRBV18 | 13 | - | - | CASSAGQSLEAFF | TGTGCCAGCTCAGCTGGACAGTCCCTTGAAGCTTTCTTT
TRBJ1-4 | TRBV7-9 | 16 | - | - | CASSLGDETTNEKLFF | TGTGCCAGCAGCTTAGGGGACGAGACGACTAATGAAAAACTGTTTTTT
TRBJ2-7 | TRBV29-1 | 13 | once | TRBD1 | CSVVRQGAYEQYF | TGCAGCGTTGTGCGACAGGGGGCCTACGAGCAGTACTTC
TRBJ2-5 | TRBV7-9 | 14 | - | TRBD1 | CASSLTTGLETQYF | TGTGCCAGCAGCCTCACGACAGGGCTAGAGACCCAGTACTTC
TRBJ2-7 | TRBV6-6 | 12 | - | - | CASGSAPYEQYF | TGTGCCAGCGGGTCGGCTCCCTACGAGCAGTACTTC
TRBJ1-1 | TRBV10-1 | 13 | - | - | CASSYDRFTEAFF | TGCGCCAGCAGTTATGACAGATTCACTGAAGCTTTCTTT
TRBJ2-1 | TRBV5-1 | 15 | - | - | CASSLGDRDFNEQFF | TGCGCCAGCAGCTTGGGTGACAGGGACTTTAATGAGCAGTTCTTC
TRBJ2-3 | TRBV2 | 15 | - | TRBD2 | CASSAVAGGGDTQYF | TGTGCCAGCAGCGCTGTAGCGGGGGGCGGGGATACGCAGTATTTT
TRBJ2-3 | TRBV12-2 | 16 | once | - | CASRLAQGSSTDTQYF | TGTGCAAGTCGCTTAGCGCAGGGGTCAAGCACAGATACGCAGTATTTT
TRBJ2-1 | TRBV5-1 | 17 | - | TRBD2 | CASSLGVWTSGNNEQFF | TGCGCCAGCAGCTTGGGGGTTTGGACTAGCGGAAACAATGAGCAGTTCTTC
TRBJ2-6 | TRBV5-6 | 14 | - | - | CASRLGSGANVLTF | TGTGCCAGCAGGCTAGGCTCTGGGGCCAACGTCCTGACTTTC
TRBJ1-2 | TRBV29-1 | 16 | - | - | CSVGGTGDGFNYGYTF | TGCAGCGTCGGAGGAACCGGGGACGGCTTTAACTATGGCTACACCTTC
TRBJ1-5 | TRBV5-5 | 15 | - | - | CASSLSPGNNQPQHF | TGTGCCAGCAGCTTGTCCCCAGGGAACAATCAGCCCCAGCATTTT
TRBJ1-5 | TRBV30 | 14 | - | - | CAWSGGKSNQPQHF | TGTGCCTGGAGTGGGGGGAAGAGCAATCAGCCCCAGCATTTT
TRBJ1-1 | TRBV20-1 | 11 | - | - | CSGQQNTEAFF | TGCAGCGGACAGCAGAACACTGAAGCTTTCTTT
TRBJ1-6 | TRBV19 | 14 | - | TRBD1 | CASSTGTGGSPLHF | TGTGCCAGTAGTACCGGGACAGGCGGTTCACCCCTCCACTTT
TRBJ1-2 | TRBV4-3 | 15 | - | - | CASSQDPRQSSGYTF | TGCGCCAGCAGCCAAGATCCGAGACAGTCGTCCGGCTACACCTTC
TRBJ1-6 | TRBV7-2 | 16 | - | - | CASSPGAQGVNSPLHF | TGTGCCAGCAGCCCGGGGGCGCAGGGAGTTAATTCACCCCTCCACTTT
TRBJ2-1 | TRBV11-2 | 16 | - | TRBD1 | CASSPSRTGGYNEQFF | TGTGCCAGCAGCCCATCACGGACAGGGGGCTACAATGAGCAGTTCTTC
TRBJ2-3 | TRBV9 | 15 | - | TRBD1 | CASSVGGQGTDTQYF | TGTGCCAGCAGCGTGGGGGGACAGGGAACAGATACGCAGTATTTT
TRBJ1-4 | TRBV2 | 14 | - | TRBD1 | CASSRGTGGEKLFF | TGTGCCAGCAGTAGGGGGACAGGGGGCGAGAAACTGTTTTTT
TRBJ2-2 | TRBV4-1 | 17 | - | TRBD2 | CASSRGGAGGDDGELFF | TGCGCCAGCAGCCGGGGTGGGGCGGGAGGAGATGACGGGGAGCTGTTTTTT
TRBJ1-5 | TRBV6-5 | 14 | - | - | CASSYRDFGQPQHF | TGTGCCAGCAGTTACAGGGATTTTGGGCAGCCCCAGCATTTT
TRBJ1-2 | TRBV19 | 14 | - | TRBD1 | CASKPGGAVSGYTF | TGTGCCAGTAAACCAGGGGGCGCCGTCTCTGGCTACACCTTC
TRBJ1-1 | TRBV14 | 13 | - | - | CASSQGTLDEAFF | TGTGCCAGCAGCCAAGGGACTTTGGATGAAGCTTTCTTT
TRBJ2-3 | TRBV2 | 14 | - | - | CASSERLGADTQYF | TGTGCCAGCAGTGAACGGCTGGGGGCAGATACGCAGTATTTT
TRBJ1-5 | TRBV6-1 | 14 | - | - | CASSEATGDQPQHF | TGTGCCAGCAGTGAAGCGACAGGAGATCAGCCCCAGCATTTT
TRBJ2-1 | TRBV27 | 12 | once | - | CASSAKGIEQFF | TGTGCCAGCAGTGCCAAGGGGATTGAGCAGTTCTTC
TRBJ1-5 | TRBV30 | 13 | few | TRBD1 | CAWGTDSNQPQHF | TGTGCCTGGGGGACAGATAGCAATCAGCCCCAGCATTTT